The entry below gives a single T cell receptor (beta chain) sequence along with its context. The antigen is undetermined. The sample belongs to a study of CXCR3-negative and CXCR3-positive naive CD8 T cells. Overall study context: The libraries yielded some 130 million TRB reads, about 1.5 +/- 0.3 million each. General observations from the study: Both naive subsets carried similar amounts of surface CD5, so TCR strength was inferred from TRB CDR3 properties. CXCR3-expressing naive cells carried TRB CDR3s more hydrophobic than those of CXCR3-negative naive cells. The study found comparably high diversity in both naive subsets and much lower diversity in memory CD8+ cells.

Germline CDR1 reads SGHTA; CDR2 reads FQGNSA. The CDR3 totals 15 residues. 5' RACE with UMI labels generated the TRB cDNA libraries. Following a re-call of the 5' RACE reads, TCRdb has one entry per CDR3 protein and lacks DNA. The sample totals roughly 25,000 distinct CDR3 sequences. V and J are TRBV7-2 and TRBJ2-6. Sequenced sample: naive CXCR3- CD8+ T cells from blood. Subset: CD45RO-CCR7+CD27+CD95- naive CD8+ T cells lacking CXCR3 (TNR3-). This receptor was taken from a human donor in good health. Some clones in this sample may be carry-over from other donors' samples. Here the CDR3 reads CASSLPGSGANVLTF.